Listed here is a single T cell receptor beta chain. This record belongs to a study of technical replicates of blood from several donors. Only in-frame clones appear in the TCRdb table, and some are missing; sequencing was by immunoSEQ multiplex PCR. Here the sample spans roughly 69,000 clones, about 97% being singletons. Germline CDR1 and CDR2: SGHTA and FQGNSA. The CDR3 length is 13 residues. V lost 1 base and J lost 6, with 7 bases in between. The V call is TRBV7-2, the J call TRBJ2-1; D not certain. The sequence was obtained from a human donor in good health. What was sequenced was T cells isolated from PBMCs. The DNA of the CDR3 is TGTGCCAGCAGCTTAGGAACCGGCAATGAGCAGTTCTTC. It yields the protein CASSLGTGNEQFF.